This record concerns one TCR beta chain sequence. Its antigen remains undetermined. No qualities accompany the bases; no much larger clone lies one base away. This record comes from a study of post-analysis software for immune sequencing data (dated by TCRdb to the mid-2010s). Turning to the overall study: Disease courses on record covered relapsing-remitting, secondary progressive and progressive-relapsing multiple sclerosis, though some patients had no subtype annotation. Patient repertoires were compared against about a dozen previously published healthy control repertoires from donors aged roughly 6 to 28 years. A subset of samples was prepared in parallel using single-end sample barcoding, then pooled and co-amplified after Illumina adapter ligation. Results the study describes overall, beyond this receptor: The multiple sclerosis patient group was slightly younger than the control group. Compared with controls, multiple sclerosis patients had significantly lower normalized Chao1 diversity, a finding suggesting substantial peripheral T-cell clonal expansion. Direct clustering with F measure showed strong co-clustering of samples prepared in the same batch, prompting a batch-effect correction. Significantly higher frequencies in patients than in controls were found for roughly 5 TRBV segments, including TRBV5-6, TRBV5-1 and TRBV20-1.

CDR1 and CDR2, per the germline V gene, are MNHEY and SVGAGI. V loses 6 bases, J loses 13 bases, and the germline ends lie 16 bases apart. CDR3 length: 12 amino acids, cysteine to phenylalanine. Only CDR3 DNA is held: 36 bases, read in frame from base 1. TCR beta repertoires were profiled from peripheral blood of roughly 13 young patients with multiple sclerosis to demonstrate the VDJtools post-analysis software. Multiple sclerosis patients were children and adolescents aged roughly 6 to 16 years. The library was obtained by PCR. Data came from an Illumina HiSeq 2500. Unique molecular identifiers were incorporated into TCR beta cDNA libraries to reduce PCR and sequencing biases. Per 1 to 10 million input T cells, approximately 500,000 cDNA molecules were obtained, such that each molecule approximated one T cell. The patient libraries were prepared and sequenced using the same protocol as the earlier healthy control dataset. Samples belonging to the same batch were prepared together, multiplexed and sequenced on a shared HiSeq lane. The published analysis was carried out like this. Raw barcoded reads were processed with MIGEC, and single-read molecular identifier groups were discarded before consensus assembly and CDR3 extraction. VDJtools was used for post-analysis of the clonotype tables, and diversity was normalized by down-sampling every dataset to the size of the smallest sample. Repertoire overlap clustering matched CDR3 amino acid but not nucleotide sequences to correct batch-related cross-sample contamination. The public reads were reprocessed in TCRdb via fastp at Q25 and MiXCR, keeping in-frame beta chains. All rows with the same CDR3 protein become a single entry with the most common DNA and genes. For this entry, the V and J calls and clone size follow TCRdb and not the study's own pipeline. The sample table lists roughly 600,000 distinct CDR3 sequences, 44% of them with a count of one. The ten largest clones represent 1.5% to 2% of the sample.

The sample was blood. The rearranged chain carries TRBV6-5 and TRBJ2-4, with TRBD2 as a weak D call on 6 bases. The sequence derives from a girl aged 5-17 years with multiple sclerosis. The CDR3 region reads CASRRGAEEQYF. The DNA sequence reads TGTGCCAGCAGACGCGGGGCAGAAGAGCAGTACTTC.